This TCR beta chain was identified in a study of T-cell reconstitution after alpha-beta-depleted transplantation in children. Trimming stripped 8 bases from V and 5 bases from J, with 10 bases between. Germline V lookup: CDR1 LNHDA, CDR2 SQIVND (reference sequence). The CDR3 runs 12 residues. For TCRbeta, the library was prepared with unique molecular identifiers. Each CDR3 protein gets one entry after TCRdb re-called the PCR reads with MiXCR. Of about 690,000 distinct CDR3 sequences listed, around a sixth were seen once; the top ten hold approximately 1%. This clonotype was recorded only once. The TCR comes from a human donor who donated a stem cell graft to a child with acute myeloid leukemia. The gene calls are TRBV19 and TRBJ1-5; D remains unclear. Sequenced material: PBMCs from the stem cell graft donor, taken from the stem cell graft. CDR3 residues: CASRVGDQPQHF. The DNA of the CDR3 is TGTGCCAGTCGGGTAGGAGATCAGCCCCAGCATTTT.